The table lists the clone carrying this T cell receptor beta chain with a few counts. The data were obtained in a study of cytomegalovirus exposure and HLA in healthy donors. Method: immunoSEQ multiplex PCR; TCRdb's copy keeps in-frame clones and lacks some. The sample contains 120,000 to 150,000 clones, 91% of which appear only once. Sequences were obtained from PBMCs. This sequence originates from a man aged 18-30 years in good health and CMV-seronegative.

The CDR3, as DNA: TGTGCCAGCAGCCTTATGGCCGCTCCGGGGGGCTACACCTTC. Protein sequence: CASSLMAAPGGYTF. J is TRBJ1-2 and V is TRBV7-3; D call uncertain. Trimming took off 5 bases at V and 8 bases at J, with 18 bases between the two ends. This CDR3 has 14 residues. CDR1 is SGHTA, CDR2 FQGTGA, per germline.